This TCR beta chain is from a study of technical replicates of blood from a few donors. CDR3 length: 14 amino acids. Germline-derived CDR1 and CDR2 are SGHRS and YFSETQ. Trimming left V 4 bases short and J 4 bases short, with 11 bases between. The protocol was immunoSEQ multiplex PCR, while the TCRdb copy is restricted to in-frame clones and leaves out a portion. The table lists some 84,000 clones, roughly 90% of them singletons. The J gene is TRBJ2-2, the V gene TRBV5-1; a weak D match, TRBD2 (5 bases). Sequencing was carried out using T cells isolated from PBMCs. This clonotype originated in a human donor in good health. In DNA form, the CDR3 reads TGCGCCAGCAGCAAGATCGGGGTCACCGGGGAGCTGTTTTTT. Translation gives CASSKIGVTGELFF.